This T cell receptor (beta chain) was identified during a study of STAT5B mutations in CD4+ large granular lymphocyte leukemia (dated 2022 in TCRdb). The study in broad terms: When cryopreserved patient cells were available, CD8+ cells were removed first, and anti-CD4 microbeads were then used for selection. TCRbeta repertoires of CD4+ T-cell large granular lymphocyte leukemia patients were compared with those of healthy blood donors. Flow cytometry on FACSCanto II or FACSVerse showed that the purified fractions were more than 95% pure among lymphocytes.

CDR1 is given as SGHTA and CDR2 as FQGNSA, both from the germline V gene. Trimming costs V 5 bases and J 7 bases, and their ends lie 12 bases apart. Including the terminal cysteine and phenylalanine, the CDR3 comprises 13 residues. Of the read, only the CDR3 DNA is kept; its 39 bases are in frame from base 1. Hematology units in Padova (Italy), Helsinki (Finland) and Shinshu (Japan) recruited the CD4+ T-LGLL patients. Depending on what sample material was available, patient samples were either unselected PBMC or bead-purified CD4+, CD4+CD8+, CD57+ or CD56+ fractions. Somatic STAT5B mutation profiles obtained by deep amplicon sequencing of the same DNA used for patient TCRbeta data were integrated with the patient TCRbeta data. All TCR-sequenced material derived from peripheral blood: patient blood samples and healthy donor buffy coats. Ficoll-Hypaque gradient centrifugation was used to isolate peripheral blood mononuclear cells. The Gentra Puregene Cell and Tissue kit was used to extract genomic DNA, and a Qubit 2.0 fluorometer was used to measure the amount of genomic DNA.

Notes on this clone: The target of this receptor is not known. No much larger clone exists at a distance of one base, and base qualities are not known.

TCRbeta rearrangements were sequenced from genomic DNA using the immunoSEQ assay at survey resolution. The source study handled its data this way. Clonotypes representing more than 5% of the repertoire were considered putative leukemic clones, and around 59 such clones were identified across approximately 26 patients. In the TCR sequencing data, the lowest productive clonotype frequency that could be detected was 2.59 x 10-5. Analyses included only productive TCRbeta rearrangements, meaning complete and in-frame sequences. Clonality for each sample was calculated as Simpson clonality in the immunoSEQ Analyzer version 3.0. Clones were binned by frequency as very rare, small, medium, large (1-20%) or hyperexpanded (>20%). Generation probabilities were estimated with OLGA 1.2.3, V-gene circos plots were generated with VDJtools, specificities were searched for in VDJdb, and CDR3 motifs were identified with GLIPH. Sourced from immuneACCESS, this table was stored by TCRdb with only in-frame sequences that have V and J called. A share of the clones is absent; for the studies checked, an unresolved V gene accounts for under half, and the remainder has no known explanation. The DNA was the basis for D and trimming; V, J and clone size are from that table. The sample yields about 3,900 clones; around four fifths were counted once. Jointly, the top ten make up 70% to 80% of the sample.

Summary of the overall study and its limitations: The sources of patient cells varied, and only five or six CD4-sorted patient samples were included in the clonality comparison with healthy controls. CD4-sorted patient repertoires appeared more clonal than healthy CD4+ repertoires, and this difference persisted after removing the putative leukemic clones. The data were not HLA-matched, and the relatively small sample size could explain the higher clonality seen in CD4+ compared with CD8+ T-LGLL. Main leukemic clonotypes were private to each patient, although roughly 24% of the main leukemic clonotypes were found at low frequency in the non-leukemic repertoires of other patients. Enrichment of TRBV06-family usage was observed among the top patient clones (8/27) relative to healthy controls (2/35).

Recombination linked TRBV7-2 to TRBJ1-5; the D gene is perhaps TRBD1, from 6 matching bases. Sequenced sample: PBMCs. The sequence came from a man in his sixties with CD4+ T-cell large granular lymphocyte leukemia. CDR3 protein: CASSADRGQPQHF. In nucleotide form, the sequence is TGTGCCAGCAGCGCGGACAGAGGACAGCCCCAGCATTTT.